One sample yielded the 28 T cell receptor beta chains listed below, sequenced in a study of blood T cells in healthy people across ages (dated by TCRdb to 2013 to 2016). Library construction relied on 5' RACE. Sequencing used an Illumina HiSeq 2500. The second PCR ran for roughly 7 to 11 cycles and used a J-beta primer mix along with a sample-barcoded 5' primer. Through fastp at Q25 and MiXCR, TCRdb rebuilt clones from the public reads, retaining in-frame beta chains. Merged by CDR3 protein, the rows form single entries marked with the most common genes and DNA. This sample has approximately 1,000,000 distinct CDR3 sequences in its table, and around 43% of those were observed once. Jointly, the top ten make up about 19% of the sample. Source material: blood. These receptors all come from a woman aged 55-70 years in good health.

Comments on this clonotype: A read error may produce the germline difference seen at one junction end. V gene TRBV20-1 combines with J gene TRBJ2-3; 8 bases align to TRBD2. Germline CDR1 DFQATT, CDR2 SNEGSKA (reference sequence). The CDR3 covers 18 residues. The CDR3 DNA sequence: TGCAGTGCCCTACCAGCGGGAGTAAGGGTTTTAGGCACAGATACGCGGTATTTT. The encoded protein is CSALPAGVRVLGTDTRYF.

The chain uses TRBV13 and TRBJ2-1, with 8 bases matching TRBD2. Germline CDR1 and CDR2: PRHDT and FYEKMQ (reference sequence). Germline trimming cut 5 bases from V and 9 bases from J; bases unmatched to any gene: 6. This CDR3 has 13 amino acids. The CDR3 here is CASSRGTSLEQFF. Written as DNA, the CDR3 is TGTGCCAGCAGCAGGGGGACTAGTCTTGAGCAGTTCTTC.

The chain uses TRBV10-3 and TRBJ1-5, with unresolved D. CDR1 and CDR2 from the germline V gene are ENHRY and SYGVKD. The CDR3 contains 15 residues. The ends were cut back, 0 bases at V and 0 bases at J, with 6 bases in the middle. CDR3 DNA: TGTGCCATCAGTGAGTCAGAGTTTAGCAATCAGCCCCAGCATTTT. Protein sequence: CAISESEFSNQPQHF.

This rearrangement joins TRBV5-1 to TRBJ1-1, with D unresolved. The ends were cut back, 4 bases at V and 6 bases at J, with 13 bases in the middle. The CDR3 totals 13 residues. Germline values: CDR1 SGHRS, CDR2 YFSETQ. The CDR3 protein is CASSPAGIPEAFF. Written as DNA, the CDR3 is TGCGCCAGCAGCCCGGCCGGCATCCCTGAAGCTTTCTTT.

The rearrangement joins TRBV29-1 to TRBJ1-1, with 9 nucleotides matching TRBD1. The germline V gene encodes CDR1 SQVTM and CDR2 ANQGSEA. The CDR3 is 14 residues long. The J segment lost 11 bases and the V segment lost 2 bases, leaving 12 bases of the junction unmatched. The DNA of the CDR3 is TGCAGCGTTGAAACGAACAGGGGGCGGGTGAAGGCTTTCTTT. Its translation: CSVETNRGRVKAFF.

This clonotype was seen a few times. This rearrangement joins TRBV25-1 to TRBJ2-7, with D possibly matching TRBD1 (5 bases). CDR1 and CDR2 (germline): MGHDK, SYGVNS. V lost 2 bases and J 2 bases, leaving 10 bases between the germline ends. CDR3 size: 14 residues. Here the CDR3 DNA reads TGTGCCAGCAGTGAACCCACAGGACCCTACGAGCAGTACTTC. Translating gives CASSEPTGPYEQYF.

This clonotype was picked up a small number of times. The CDR3, as DNA: TGCAGTGCTAGAGATCCGTGGGCCAACTACAATGAGCAGTTCTTC. Protein: CSARDPWANYNEQFF. J is TRBJ2-1 and V is TRBV20-1; D is uncertain. Trimming pared 0 bases from V and 3 bases from J, leaving 12 bases between. Germline CDR1 DFQATT, CDR2 SNEGSKA (reference sequence). The CDR3 length is 15 residues.

The J gene is TRBJ2-7, the V gene TRBV20-1; D might be TRBD1 or TRBD2, each matching 6 bases. The CDR3 runs 14 residues. V was trimmed by 3 bases and J by 2 bases, leaving 14 bases between them. Per germline, CDR1 DFQATT and CDR2 SNEGSKA (reference sequence). Written as DNA, the CDR3 is TGCAGTGCTAGTCGGCCGGGGGCGACCTACGAGCAGTACTTC. It yields the protein CSASRPGATYEQYF.

V usage is TRBV29-1 and J usage is TRBJ2-5; TRBD1 is a possible D gene (5 bases). CDR1 and CDR2 (germline): SQVTM, ANQGSEA. This CDR3 is built from 14 residues. V was cut by 6 bases and J by 11 bases, with 25 bases left in between. The CDR3 spells CSVLLAFKDNEQYF. CDR3 in DNA: TGCAGCGTCCTGTTAGCCTTCAAGGACAATGAGCAGTACTTC.

This rearrangement joins TRBV20-1 to TRBJ1-1, with D perhaps TRBD1 (5 bases). Trimming removed 6 bases at V and 3 bases at J, with 17 bases between. Germline CDR1 and CDR2: DFQATT and SNEGSKA (reference sequence). The length of the CDR3 is 14 residues. The CDR3 DNA sequence: TGCAGTGCAACTTCGGGACGGTCGGACACTGAAGCTTTCTTT. It translates to CSATSGRSDTEAFF.

J is TRBJ1-1 and V is TRBV6-5; D unresolved. Trimming shortened V by 0 bases and J by 0 bases, and 8 bases separated the two germline ends. The CDR3 is 15 residues long. Germline-derived CDR1 and CDR2 are MNHEY and SVGAGI. The CDR3 loop reads CASSYSTGLNTEAFF. The CDR3, as DNA: TGTGCCAGCAGTTACTCGACGGGGTTGAACACTGAAGCTTTCTTT.

V usage is TRBV11-2 and J usage is TRBJ2-2; D is ambiguous. V lost 5 bases and J lost 4, with 17 bases in between. The CDR3 runs to 16 residues. Germline V lookup: CDR1 SGHAT, CDR2 FQNNGV. CDR3: CASSPTTGIGTGELFF. In DNA, the CDR3 is TGTGCCAGCAGCCCAACGACGGGCATTGGCACCGGGGAGCTGTTTTTT.

The rearrangement uses TRBV7-6 and TRBJ2-1; 7 nucleotides line up with TRBD2. After removal of 1 base from V and 5 bases from J, the junction contained 14 bases not matched to a gene. Germline V gene data show CDR1 as SGHVS and CDR2 as FNYEAQ. The CDR3 runs to 18 residues. CDR3 amino acids: CASSLGRAGGRYHNEQFF. As DNA, the CDR3 is TGTGCCAGCAGCTTAGGGCGGGCTGGCGGGAGATATCACAATGAGCAGTTCTTC.

The chain joins TRBV11-2 to TRBJ2-1; 10 bases match TRBD2. The end of the DNA aligns better with TRBJ2-7, so the J call may be wrong. Germline V CDR1 and CDR2: SGHAT, FQNNGV. This CDR3 is 17 amino acids long. The DNA of the CDR3 is TGTGCCAGCAGCTTAGATCGGGGGGCTAGCGGGAGTGATGAGCAGTACTTC. It encodes CASSLDRGASGSDEQYF.

The chain links TRBV13 to TRBJ2-4; 8 bases fit TRBD1. Gene TRBJ2-5 matches the end of the DNA better, so the J call may be wrong. The CDR3 length is 16 residues. CDR1 PRHDT and CDR2 FYEKMQ come from the germline V gene (reference sequence). CDR3: CASSSLTGDRERTQYF. The CDR3 nucleotides read TGTGCCAGCAGTTCCTTGACAGGGGATCGGGAGAGGACCCAGTACTTC.

This clonotype was seen only a few times. The V call is TRBV29-1, the J call TRBJ2-1; 8 positions agree with TRBD2. J gave up 0 bases and V 6 bases, and 16 bases lay outside the gene matches. Germline lookup yields CDR1 SQVTM and CDR2 ANQGSEA. This CDR3 comprises 18 residues. The chain's CDR3 is CSVGGVDWGQRSYNEQFF. In DNA, the CDR3 is TGCAGCGTCGGGGGGGTAGACTGGGGTCAGCGCTCCTACAATGAGCAGTTCTTC.

The gene calls are TRBV4-2 and TRBJ2-5; D is possibly TRBD2 (7 bases). The V gene's germline CDR1 is LGHNA and CDR2 YNFKEQ. The CDR3 extends over 14 amino acids. Trimming stripped 0 bases from V and 11 bases from J, with 16 bases between. The CDR3 DNA is TGTGCCAGCAGCCAAGAAGGGGAGGGGGGTGAGCAGTACTTC. This codes for CASSQEGEGGEQYF.

The rearrangement uses TRBV4-2 and TRBJ1-2; D is perhaps TRBD1 (5 bases). This CDR3 region has 15 residues. The germline V and J ends were trimmed by 1 base and 8 bases, with 17 bases remaining between them. Germline CDR1 is LGHNA and CDR2 is YNFKEQ. The CDR3 spells CASSQVGTLSSGYTF. The DNA for the CDR3 is TGTGCCAGCAGCCAAGTCGGGACCTTGTCGAGCGGCTACACCTTC.

The chain couples TRBV9 to TRBJ2-7, with TRBD1 identical over 7 bases. The J segment lost 5 bases and the V segment lost 3 bases, leaving 2 bases of the junction unmatched. CDR1 is SGDLS and CDR2 is YYNGEE in the germline V gene. CDR3 length: 12 residues. CDR3 protein: CASSEGANEQYF. In nucleotides, the CDR3 is TGTGCCAGCAGCGAGGGGGCCAACGAGCAGTACTTC.

CDR3 region: CASSNSGNYGYTF. CDR3 nucleotide sequence: TGTGCCAGCAGCAATTCAGGGAACTATGGCTACACCTTC. The chain recombines TRBV11-2 with TRBJ1-2, with D perhaps matching TRBD1 (5 bases). The CDR3 covers 13 residues. Germline V gene sequence: CDR1 SGHAT, CDR2 FQNNGV. Trimming shortened V by 5 bases and J by 2 bases, and 9 bases separated the two germline ends. Together with reference TRBV11-2 and TRBJ1-2, the CDR3 gives the full variable domain: EAGVAQSPRYKIIEKRQSVAFWCNPISGHATLYWYQQILGQGPKLLIQFQNNGVVDDSQLPKDRFSAERLKGVDSTLKIQPAKLEDSAVYLCASSNSGNYGYTFGSGTRLTVV.

This clonotype occurred once. Sequence at one end of the junction differs from germline and may be a read error. The chain combines TRBV5-5 with TRBJ2-3; TRBD2 aligns across 8 bases. Germline V gene data show CDR1 as SGHKS and CDR2 as YYEKEE (reference sequence). The CDR3 contains 15 residues. CDR3 in amino acids: CASSLGTGGRNTQYF. The CDR3, as DNA: TGTGCCAGCAGCTTGGGTACGGGGGGGCGAAATACACAGTATTTT.

This clonotype has only a few counts. V usage is TRBV18 and J usage is TRBJ2-7; 8 bases are shared with TRBD2. The ends lost 3 bases at V and 2 bases at J; junction bases unmatched: 9. Germline V gene data show CDR1 as KGHSH and CDR2 as LQKENI. The CDR3 length is 16 residues. Written as DNA, the CDR3 is TGTGCCAGCTCACCTTACGGGAGCGGGAGACCCTACGAGCAGTACTTC. This translates into CASSPYGSGRPYEQYF.

The gene calls are TRBV29-1 and TRBJ2-1, with TRBD1 matching over 10 bases. CDR3 size: 14 residues. V lost 6 bases to trimming and J lost 7 bases; unmatched junction nucleotides: 9. CDR1 and CDR2 from the germline V gene are SQVTM and ANQGSEA. CDR3: CSVAPGQGRNEQFF. For the CDR3, the DNA is TGCAGCGTGGCACCGGGACAGGGGAGAAATGAGCAGTTCTTC.

The rearrangement links TRBV20-1 to TRBJ1-5; the D gene is possibly TRBD1 (6 bases). Per germline, CDR1 DFQATT and CDR2 SNEGSKA (reference sequence). The length of the CDR3 is 15 residues. Deletions cut 5 bases from V and 7 bases from J, with 21 bases between. Written as DNA, the CDR3 is TGCAGTGCTGTAAGATCAACAGGGTCAGGGCAGCCCCAGCATTTT. Encoded protein: CSAVRSTGSGQPQHF.

This clonotype was recorded many times. The chain carries TRBV6-5 and TRBJ2-3; the D gene is possibly TRBD2 (6 bases). The length of the CDR3 is 12 residues. Trimming removed 8 bases from V and 14 bases from J, with 20 bases in between. Germline V gene sequence: CDR1 MNHEY, CDR2 SVGAGI. In DNA form, the CDR3 reads TGTGCCAGCGCTGGCTCCAACGGGAGATCGTATTTT. This encodes CASAGSNGRSYF.

The gene calls are TRBV6-7 and TRBJ1-4; D is unclear. TRBV6-7 is an open reading frame, and its role is uncertain. The CDR3 runs 15 residues. The V end lost 0 bases, the J end lost 11 bases, and 16 bases lay between the germline ends. The CDR3 loop is CASSYSKPGSGKLFF. DNA of the CDR3: TGTGCCAGCAGTTACTCGAAGCCCGGGAGTGGGAAACTGTTTTTT.

V usage is TRBV27 and J usage is TRBJ2-7; TRBD1 agrees at 9 bases. The CDR3 covers 13 residues. J was trimmed by 5 bases and V by 5 bases; bases with no gene match: 4. CDR1 is MNHEY and CDR2 is SMNVEV in the germline V gene (reference sequence). CDR3 amino acids: CASSGQGFHEQYF. The DNA for the CDR3 is TGTGCCAGCAGTGGACAGGGGTTCCACGAGCAGTACTTC.

A word on this clonotype: It may be a read error: a sequence one base away is much more abundant. This chain joins TRBV12-3 or TRBV12-4 and TRBJ2-1, with D perhaps matching TRBD2 (5 bases). The CDR3 length is 13 residues. With 1 base removed from V and 13 bases from J, the gap between germline ends came to 14 bases. CDR3: CASSLGTGETQFF. The CDR3, as DNA: TGTGCCAGCAGTTTAGGGACTGGGGAGACCCAGTTCTTC.